This TCR beta chain is drawn from a study of patients and donors after allogeneic stem cell transplantation. This clonotype was observed a handful of times. The V gene lost 9 bases and the J gene lost 2 bases, with 31 bases spanning the gap. Germline values: CDR1 KGHDR, CDR2 SFDVKD. This CDR3 region has 20 residues. TCRdb reanalysed the RT-PCR reads using MiXCR and keeps one entry per CDR3 protein. In the table there are fewer than 500,000 distinct CDR3 sequences, roughly 17% of which are singletons. The sample was blood, either unsorted or a sorted T cell fraction (not recorded which). The receptor's source is a human donor who was either an allogeneic HSCT recipient or a stem cell or donor lymphocyte infusion donor (not recorded which). It is not recorded whose cells these are; they may come from a transplant donor. The chain uses TRBV24-1 and TRBJ1-5, with D tentatively TRBD1 (5 bases). The CDR3 region has the DNA TGTGCCACCCTCACTCAGTTATATAAGGGACTTCATAGGGGCAATCAGCCCCAGCATTTT. Encoded protein: CATLTQLYKGLHRGNQPQHF.